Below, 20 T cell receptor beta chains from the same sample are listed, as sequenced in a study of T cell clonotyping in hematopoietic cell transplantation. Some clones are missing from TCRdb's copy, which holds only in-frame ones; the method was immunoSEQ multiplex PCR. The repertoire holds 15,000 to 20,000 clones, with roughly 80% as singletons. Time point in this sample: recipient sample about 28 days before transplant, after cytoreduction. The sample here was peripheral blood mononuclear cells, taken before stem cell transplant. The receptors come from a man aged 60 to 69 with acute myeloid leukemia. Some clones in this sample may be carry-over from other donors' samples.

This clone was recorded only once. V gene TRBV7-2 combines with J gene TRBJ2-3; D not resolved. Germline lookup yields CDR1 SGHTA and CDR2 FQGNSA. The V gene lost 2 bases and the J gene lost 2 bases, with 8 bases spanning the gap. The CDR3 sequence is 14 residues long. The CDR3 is CASSLRYPTDTQYF. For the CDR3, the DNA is TGTGCCAGCAGCTTAAGATACCCCACAGATACGCAGTATTTT.

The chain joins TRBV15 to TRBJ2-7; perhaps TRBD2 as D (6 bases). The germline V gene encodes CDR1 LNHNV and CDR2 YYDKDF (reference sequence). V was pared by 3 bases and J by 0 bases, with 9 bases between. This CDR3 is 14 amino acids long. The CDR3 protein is CATSRGLRSYEQYF. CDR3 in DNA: TGTGCCACCAGCAGGGGACTTCGCTCCTACGAGCAGTACTTC.

CDR3 in DNA: TGTGCCAGCAGCTTGGCTGGATTCGGGGTAAATACGCAGTATTTT. This encodes CASSLAGFGVNTQYF. This chain links TRBV5-6 with TRBJ2-3; D may be TRBD2 (5 bases). The germline gives CDR1 SGHDT, CDR2 YYEEEE. Trimming took off 0 bases at V and 7 bases at J, with 15 bases between the two ends. CDR3 length: 15 residues.

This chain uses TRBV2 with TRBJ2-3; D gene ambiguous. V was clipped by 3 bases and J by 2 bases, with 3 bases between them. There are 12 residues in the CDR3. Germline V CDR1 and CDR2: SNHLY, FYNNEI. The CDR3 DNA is TGTGCCAGCAGTGACAACACAGATACGCAGTATTTT. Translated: CASSDNTDTQYF.

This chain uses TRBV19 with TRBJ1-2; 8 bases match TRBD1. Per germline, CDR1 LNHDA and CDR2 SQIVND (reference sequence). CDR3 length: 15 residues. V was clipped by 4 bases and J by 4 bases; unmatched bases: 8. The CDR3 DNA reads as TGTGCCAGTAGTAGTGGGGTGACAGGGGCCTATGGCTACACCTTC. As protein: CASSSGVTGAYGYTF.

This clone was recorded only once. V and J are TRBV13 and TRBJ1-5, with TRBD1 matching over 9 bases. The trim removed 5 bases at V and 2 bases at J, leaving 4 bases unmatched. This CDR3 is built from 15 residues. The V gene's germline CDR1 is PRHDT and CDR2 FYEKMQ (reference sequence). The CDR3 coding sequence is TGTGCCAGCAGCCTGGGACAGGGAGGCAATCAGCCCCAGCATTTT. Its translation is CASSLGQGGNQPQHF.

CDR3 sequence (DNA): TGTGCCAGCAGCTTGGTAGAAAACTACGAGCAGTACTTC. Translating gives CASSLVENYEQYF. This sequence joins TRBV7-2 and TRBJ2-7, with unresolved D. The ends were cut back, 3 bases at V and 3 bases at J, with 9 bases in the middle. The CDR3 loop spans 13 amino acids. CDR1 SGHTA and CDR2 FQGNSA come from the germline V gene.

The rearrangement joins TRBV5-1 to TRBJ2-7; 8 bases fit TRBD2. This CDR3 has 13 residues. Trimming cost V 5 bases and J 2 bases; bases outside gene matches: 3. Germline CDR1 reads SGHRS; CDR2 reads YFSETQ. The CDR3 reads CASREREPYEQYF. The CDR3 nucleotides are TGCGCCAGCAGAGAGCGGGAGCCCTACGAGCAGTACTTC.

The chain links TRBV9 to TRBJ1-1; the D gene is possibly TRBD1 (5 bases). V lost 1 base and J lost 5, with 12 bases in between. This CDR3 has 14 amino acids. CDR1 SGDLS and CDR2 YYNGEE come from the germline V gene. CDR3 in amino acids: CASSVSQEGTEAFF. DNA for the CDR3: TGTGCCAGCAGCGTATCGCAGGAGGGGACTGAAGCTTTCTTT.

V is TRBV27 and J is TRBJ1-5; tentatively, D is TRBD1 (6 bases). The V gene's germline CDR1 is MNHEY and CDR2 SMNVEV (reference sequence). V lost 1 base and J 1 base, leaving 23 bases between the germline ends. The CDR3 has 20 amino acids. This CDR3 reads CASSLFWAGARHGSNQPQHF. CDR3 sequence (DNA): TGTGCCAGCAGTTTATTCTGGGCAGGGGCACGCCACGGGAGCAATCAGCCCCAGCATTTT.

The CDR3 coding sequence is TGTGCCTGGAGTTTACAGAGTAATGGCTACACCTTC. Its translation is CAWSLQSNGYTF. The chain employs TRBV30 and TRBJ1-2; D is unresolved. This CDR3 has 12 amino acids. Germline V gene lookup returns CDR1 GTSNPN and CDR2 SVGIG (reference sequence). Trimming cost V 2 bases and J 6 bases, with 10 bases left between them.

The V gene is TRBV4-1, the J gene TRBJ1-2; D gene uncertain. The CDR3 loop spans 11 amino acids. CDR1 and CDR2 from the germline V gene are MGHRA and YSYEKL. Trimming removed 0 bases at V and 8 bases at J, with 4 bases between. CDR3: CASSQEGGYTF. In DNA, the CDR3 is TGCGCCAGCAGCCAAGAAGGCGGCTACACCTTC.

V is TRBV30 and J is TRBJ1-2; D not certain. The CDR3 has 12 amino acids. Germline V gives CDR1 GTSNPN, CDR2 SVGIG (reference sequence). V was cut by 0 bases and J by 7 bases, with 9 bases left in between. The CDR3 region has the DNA TGTGCCTGGAGTGTAGTCCAGGCTGGCTACACCTTC. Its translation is CAWSVVQAGYTF. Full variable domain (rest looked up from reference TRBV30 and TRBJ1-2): SQTIHQWPATLVQPVGSPLSLECTVEGTSNPNLYWYRQAAGRGLQLLFYSVGIGQISSEVPQNLSASRPQDRQFILSSKKLLLSDSGFYLCAWSVVQAGYTFGSGTRLTVV.

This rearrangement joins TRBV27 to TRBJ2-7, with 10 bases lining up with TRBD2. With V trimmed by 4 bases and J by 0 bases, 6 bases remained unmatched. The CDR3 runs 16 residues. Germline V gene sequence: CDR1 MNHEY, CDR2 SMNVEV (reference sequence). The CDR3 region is CASSSLTSGRSYEQYF. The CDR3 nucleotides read TGTGCCAGCAGTTCTCTGACTAGCGGGCGCTCCTACGAGCAGTACTTC.

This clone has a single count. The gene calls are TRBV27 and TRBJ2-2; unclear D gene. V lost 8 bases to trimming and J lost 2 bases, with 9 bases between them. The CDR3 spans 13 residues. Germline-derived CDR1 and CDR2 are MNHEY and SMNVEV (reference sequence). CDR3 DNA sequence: TGTGCCAGCCAGAGCGCAAACACCGGGGAGCTGTTTTTT. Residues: CASQSANTGELFF.

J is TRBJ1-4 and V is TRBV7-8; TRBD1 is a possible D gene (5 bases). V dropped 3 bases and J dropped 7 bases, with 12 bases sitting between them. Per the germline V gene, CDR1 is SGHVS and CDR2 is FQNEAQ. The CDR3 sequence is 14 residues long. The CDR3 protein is CASSLGTFGEKLFF. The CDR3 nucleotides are TGTGCCAGCAGCTTGGGGACGTTTGGTGAAAAACTGTTTTTT.

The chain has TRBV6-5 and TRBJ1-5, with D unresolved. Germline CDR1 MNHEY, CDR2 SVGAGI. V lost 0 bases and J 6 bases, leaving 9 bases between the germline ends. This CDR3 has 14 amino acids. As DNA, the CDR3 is TGTGCCAGCAGTTACTCTAGACGGCGTCAGCCCCAGCATTTT. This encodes CASSYSRRRQPQHF.

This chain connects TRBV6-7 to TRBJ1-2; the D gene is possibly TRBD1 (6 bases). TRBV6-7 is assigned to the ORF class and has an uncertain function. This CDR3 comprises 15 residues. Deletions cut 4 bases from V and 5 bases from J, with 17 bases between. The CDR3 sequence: CASSCPVPGVYGYTF. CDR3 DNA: TGTGCCAGCAGTTGCCCCGTTCCAGGGGTTTATGGCTACACCTTC.

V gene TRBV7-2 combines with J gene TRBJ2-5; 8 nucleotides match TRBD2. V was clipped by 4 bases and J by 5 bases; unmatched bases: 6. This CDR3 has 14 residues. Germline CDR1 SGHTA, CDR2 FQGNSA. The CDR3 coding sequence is TGTGCCAGCAGCTCCCGGGGACTAGTCGAGACCCAGTACTTC. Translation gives CASSSRGLVETQYF.

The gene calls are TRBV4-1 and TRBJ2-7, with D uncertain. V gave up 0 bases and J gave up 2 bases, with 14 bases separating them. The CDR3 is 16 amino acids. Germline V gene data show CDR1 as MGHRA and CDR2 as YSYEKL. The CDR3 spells CASSQDTIGWAYEQYF. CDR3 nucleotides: TGCGCCAGCAGCCAAGATACAATAGGGTGGGCCTACGAGCAGTACTTC.